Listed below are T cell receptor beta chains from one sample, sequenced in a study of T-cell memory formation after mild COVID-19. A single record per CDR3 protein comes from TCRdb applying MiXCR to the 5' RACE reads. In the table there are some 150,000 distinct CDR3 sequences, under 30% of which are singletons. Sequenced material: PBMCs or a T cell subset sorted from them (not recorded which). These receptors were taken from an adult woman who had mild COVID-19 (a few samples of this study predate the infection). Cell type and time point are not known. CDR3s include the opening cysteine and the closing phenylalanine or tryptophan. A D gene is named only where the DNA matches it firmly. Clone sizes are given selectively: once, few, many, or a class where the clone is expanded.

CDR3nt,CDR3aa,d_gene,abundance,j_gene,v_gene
TGTGCCTGGAGTGCCCTTTCTGGCACAGATACGCAGTATTTT,CAWSALSGTDTQYF,.,.,TRBJ2-3,TRBV30
TGTGCCAGCAGCATAAATTCACCAGGGGCAAGGGCCAACGTCCTGACTTTC,CASSINSPGARANVLTF,.,few,TRBJ2-6,TRBV11-2
TGTGCCGTAATAGCGGGGCCCTACGAGCAGTACTTC,CAVIAGPYEQYF,TRBD2,once,TRBJ2-7,TRBV7-2
TGTGCCAGCAAGGAGGCGGGAGGGGGTGTAGAGGCTTTCTTT,CASKEAGGGVEAFF,.,.,TRBJ1-1,TRBV27
TGTGCCACCCGACTACGAGGACAGGGAGATGATTCACCCCTCCACTTT,CATRLRGQGDDSPLHF,TRBD1,few,TRBJ1-6,TRBV27
TGTGCCAGCAGCGACGGGATTTACGAGCAGTACTTC,CASSDGIYEQYF,.,.,TRBJ2-7,TRBV7-8
TGTGCCAGCAGCCCCGCTGGGACAGGGCTCTATGGCTACACCTTC,CASSPAGTGLYGYTF,TRBD1,.,TRBJ1-2,TRBV9
TGTGCCAGCAGCTCCCACCGGGAGGACATAATGAACACTGAAGCTTTCTTT,CASSSHREDIMNTEAFF,.,few,TRBJ1-1,TRBV7-8
TGTGCCAGCAGCGCGGGAGGAAGTAGGGTCGCTGAAGCTTTCTTT,CASSAGGSRVAEAFF,.,.,TRBJ1-1,TRBV13
TGTGCCAGCTCACCTGCAGGGGGCCCTGAAGCTTTCTTT,CASSPAGGPEAFF,TRBD1,few,TRBJ1-1,TRBV18
TGTGCCAGCAGCACCGGGACTTCTACTAGCACAGATACGCAGTATTTT,CASSTGTSTSTDTQYF,.,.,TRBJ2-3,TRBV7-9
TGCAGCGTTCAAGGGGGGAACACCGGGGAGCTGTTTTTT,CSVQGGNTGELFF,.,.,TRBJ2-2,TRBV29-1
TGTGCCAGCAGCCTAGAACTAGCGGCCCCGGATACGCAGTATTTT,CASSLELAAPDTQYF,TRBD2,.,TRBJ2-3,TRBV7-9
TGTGCCACCACCCGGGGGGGCAATGAGCAGTTCTTC,CATTRGGNEQFF,TRBD2,.,TRBJ2-1,TRBV15
TGTGCCAGCAGCCCCCCCGGGGTTAACTATGGCTACACCTTC,CASSPPGVNYGYTF,.,.,TRBJ1-2,TRBV7-9
TGTGCCAGCAGCTTCTCCACCCTGACTTCTCAAGAGACCCAGTACTTC,CASSFSTLTSQETQYF,.,few,TRBJ2-5,TRBV7-9
TGTGCCAGCAGTTATGACTTAGGGGCAGATACGCAGTATTTT,CASSYDLGADTQYF,.,few,TRBJ2-3,TRBV12-3/TRBV12-4
TGTGCCACCAGCTCTCCTAGTCCCTCCTACGAGCAGTACTTC,CATSSPSPSYEQYF,.,few,TRBJ2-7,TRBV15
TGCAGCGTTGAACAGGGTGACACTGAAGCTTTCTTT,CSVEQGDTEAFF,.,.,TRBJ1-1,TRBV29-1
TGTGCCAGCAGTTTAGGGGCTAGCGGGAGTGGTGAGCAGTTCTTC,CASSLGASGSGEQFF,TRBD2,few,TRBJ2-1,TRBV12-3/TRBV12-4
TGCGCCAGCAGGGAAAGGGGTGAGCAGTTCTTC,CASRERGEQFF,.,.,TRBJ2-1,TRBV5-1
TGCGCCAGCAGCCAAGAAAGGACAGGCAATCAGCCCCAGCATTTT,CASSQERTGNQPQHF,.,.,TRBJ1-5,TRBV4-1
TGTGCCAGCAGCACCTCAGGAGCCAATCAGCCCCAGCATTTT,CASSTSGANQPQHF,.,.,TRBJ1-5,TRBV5-5
TGCAGCGTAAGGACTACAGGTGCAGATATGAACACTGAAGCTTTCTTT,CSVRTTGADMNTEAFF,.,once,TRBJ1-1,TRBV29-1
TGTGCCAGCCAAGTCACAGGACCTAACTATGGCTACACCTTC,CASQVTGPNYGYTF,.,.,TRBJ1-2,TRBV14
TGCAGCGTTGGTGGCAGCCCCTACGAGCAGTACTTC,CSVGGSPYEQYF,.,.,TRBJ2-7,TRBV29-1
TGTGCCAGCAGTGGAGGTGTTGAAGGGGTCACGCAGTATTTT,CASSGGVEGVTQYF,.,once,TRBJ2-3,TRBV6-1
TGTGCCAGCAGCTTAGCGCAGGAGAACTATGGCTACACCTTC,CASSLAQENYGYTF,.,few,TRBJ1-2,TRBV7-9
TGCGCCAGCAGCCAAGATCTCGTAGAGCAGTACTTC,CASSQDLVEQYF,.,.,TRBJ2-7,TRBV4-1
TGTGCCAGCAGATACCGACCCCACGTGGATCAGCCCCAGCATTTT,CASRYRPHVDQPQHF,.,.,TRBJ1-5,TRBV7-9
TGTGCCAGCAGCGGCGGACAGGGTGGATATGGCTACACCTTC,CASSGGQGGYGYTF,TRBD1,.,TRBJ1-2,TRBV5-6
TGTGCCAGCAGCGTAGCGGGCGGGGAGGTCAATGAGCAGTTCTTC,CASSVAGGEVNEQFF,.,few,TRBJ2-1,TRBV9
TGTGCCAGCAGCGCCCCTAGTCGGTCCTACGAGCAGTTCTTC,CASSAPSRSYEQFF,.,.,TRBJ2-1,TRBV9
TGTGCCACCACCCCGCAGTCGGGGGGCACTGAAGCTTTCTTT,CATTPQSGGTEAFF,.,few,TRBJ1-1,TRBV15
TGTGCCAGCAGCCCTCCCAGGGCCCCCTACGAGCAGTACTTC,CASSPPRAPYEQYF,.,.,TRBJ2-7,TRBV12-3/TRBV12-4
TGTGCCAGCAGTTCAAGGGGGCGCGGTACCGGGGAGCTGTTTTTT,CASSSRGRGTGELFF,TRBD1,few,TRBJ2-2,TRBV27
TGTGCCAGCAGTTATAGAATCTCCTACGAGCAGTACTTC,CASSYRISYEQYF,.,.,TRBJ2-7,TRBV12-3/TRBV12-4
TGTGCCAGCAGCGTAGCGGGGAATGAGCAGTTCTTC,CASSVAGNEQFF,.,few,TRBJ2-1,TRBV9
TGTTCCTGGAGTGTCGGGGCCGGGGAGAATGAGCAGTTCTTC,CSWSVGAGENEQFF,.,once,TRBJ2-1,TRBV30
TGTGCCACCAGCGGACCGGAGGGGCGAACAGGGAAGGACACCGGGGAGCTGTTTTTT,CATSGPEGRTGKDTGELFF,.,many,TRBJ2-2,TRBV15
TGTGCCAGCAGCTCCCCCCGCAGACAGCCTTCGGAGCAGTTCTTC,CASSSPRRQPSEQFF,.,few,TRBJ2-1,TRBV13